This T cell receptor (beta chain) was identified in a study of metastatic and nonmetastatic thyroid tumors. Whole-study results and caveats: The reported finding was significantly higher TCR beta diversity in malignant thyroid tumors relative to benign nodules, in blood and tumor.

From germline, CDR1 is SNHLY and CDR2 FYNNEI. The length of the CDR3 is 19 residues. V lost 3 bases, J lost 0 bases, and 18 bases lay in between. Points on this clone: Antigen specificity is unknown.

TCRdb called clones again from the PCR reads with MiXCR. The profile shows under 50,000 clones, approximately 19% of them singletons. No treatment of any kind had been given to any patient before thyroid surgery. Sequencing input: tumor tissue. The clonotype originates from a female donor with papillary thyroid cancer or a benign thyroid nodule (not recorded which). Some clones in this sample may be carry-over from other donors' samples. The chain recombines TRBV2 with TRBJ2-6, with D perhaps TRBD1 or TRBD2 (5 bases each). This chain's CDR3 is CASSDQGPNFGSGANVLTF. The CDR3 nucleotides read TGTGCCAGCAGTGACCAGGGACCAAATTTCGGCTCTGGGGCCAACGTCCTGACTTTC.